This T cell receptor (beta chain) was captured in a study of blood T cell repertoires in COVID-19. About the study: The study drew acute and convalescent COVID-19 samples from the United States, Italy and Spain.

This CDR3 is 15 amino acids long. The germline V gene encodes CDR1 SNHLY and CDR2 FYNNEI. V shed 2 bases and J shed 2 bases, with 12 bases lying between them. Sequenced by immunoSEQ multiplex PCR; TCRdb stores in-frame clones only, minus some. The sample has under 300,000 clones; roughly 82% are singletons. This clone was seen only a few times. The TCR originated in a man aged 40-55 years who had recovered from COVID-19. The rearrangement uses TRBV2 and TRBJ1-2; D is uncertain. The sample consisted of peripheral blood. The CDR3 loop is CASSEYEGPNYGYTF. The CDR3 DNA sequence: TGTGCCAGCAGTGAATATGAGGGCCCGAACTATGGCTACACCTTC.